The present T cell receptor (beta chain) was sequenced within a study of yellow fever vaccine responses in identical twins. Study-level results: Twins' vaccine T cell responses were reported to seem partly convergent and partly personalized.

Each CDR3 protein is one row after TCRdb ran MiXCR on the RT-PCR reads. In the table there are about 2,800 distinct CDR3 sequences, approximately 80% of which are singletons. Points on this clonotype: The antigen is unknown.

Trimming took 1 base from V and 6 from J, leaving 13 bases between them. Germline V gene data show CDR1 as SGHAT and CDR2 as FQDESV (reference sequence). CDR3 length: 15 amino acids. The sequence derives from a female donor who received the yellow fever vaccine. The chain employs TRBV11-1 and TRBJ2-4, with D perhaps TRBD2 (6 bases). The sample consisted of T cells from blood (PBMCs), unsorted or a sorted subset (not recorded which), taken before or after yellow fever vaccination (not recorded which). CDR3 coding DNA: TGTGCCAGCAGCTTAGTGGGCGGGGTGGGAAACATTCAGTACTTC. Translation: CASSLVGGVGNIQYF.